This entry is about one T cell receptor beta chain. The data belong to a study of blood T cell repertoires in COVID-19. Study information: The samples span acute and convalescent COVID-19 from the United States, Italy and Spain. The cDNA or gDNA used as material had been derived from T cells, B-cell-depleted T cells, or PBMCs.

It was during active infection that Seattle patients were enrolled and then longitudinally followed. Authors' analysis steps: Nucleated cell counts were estimated from reference gene primer amplification. Produced via immunoSEQ multiplex PCR; TCRdb's table is partial and in-frame only. The V and J calls and clone size are taken from that table; D and trimming were inferred from the DNA. The sample includes some 200,000 clones, roughly 76% of them seen just once. Sequenced sample: peripheral blood. The sequence was collected from a middle-aged woman with COVID-19, enrolled during active disease.

The CDR3 reads CASRGTGSGNTIYF. DNA of the CDR3: TGTGCCAGCAGGGGAACAGGCTCAGGAAACACCATATATTTT. The rearrangement links TRBV7-9 to TRBJ1-3; D is perhaps TRBD1 (5 bases). There are 14 residues in the CDR3. CDR1 is SEHNR and CDR2 is FQNEAQ in the germline V gene (reference sequence). The V gene lost 6 bases and the J gene lost 4 bases, with 13 bases spanning the gap.